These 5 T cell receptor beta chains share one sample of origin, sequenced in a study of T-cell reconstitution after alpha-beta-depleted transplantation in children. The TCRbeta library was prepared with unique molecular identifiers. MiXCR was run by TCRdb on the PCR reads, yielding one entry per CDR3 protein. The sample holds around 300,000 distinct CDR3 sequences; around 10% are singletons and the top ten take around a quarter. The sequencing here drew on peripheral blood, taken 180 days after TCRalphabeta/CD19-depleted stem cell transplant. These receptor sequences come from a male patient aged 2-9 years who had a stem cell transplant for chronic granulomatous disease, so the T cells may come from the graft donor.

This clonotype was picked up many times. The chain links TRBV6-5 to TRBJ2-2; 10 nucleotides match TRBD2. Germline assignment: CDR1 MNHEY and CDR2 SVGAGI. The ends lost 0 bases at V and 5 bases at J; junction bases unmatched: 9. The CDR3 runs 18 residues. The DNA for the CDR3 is TGTGCCAGCAGTTACTCGAGAAATCTAGCGGGGGTAACCGGGGAGCTGTTTTTT. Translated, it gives CASSYSRNLAGVTGELFF.

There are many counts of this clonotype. CDR3 DNA sequence: TGTGCCACCAGTGATCGGGACAGGTACCAAGAGACCCAGTACTTC. Translated: CATSDRDRYQETQYF. This chain connects TRBV24-1 to TRBJ2-5, with 8 positions matching TRBD1. V shed 3 bases, J shed 0 bases, and the junction held 2 bases outside the gene matches. Germline V gene data show CDR1 as KGHDR and CDR2 as SFDVKD. The CDR3 contains 15 residues.

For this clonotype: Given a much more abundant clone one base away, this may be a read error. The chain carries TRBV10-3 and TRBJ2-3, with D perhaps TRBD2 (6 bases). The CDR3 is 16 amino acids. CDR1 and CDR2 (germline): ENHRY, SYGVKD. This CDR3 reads CAISEVAVGSIDTQYF. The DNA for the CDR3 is TGTGCCATCAGTGAGGTAGCGGTAGGTAGCATAGATACGCAGTATTTT.

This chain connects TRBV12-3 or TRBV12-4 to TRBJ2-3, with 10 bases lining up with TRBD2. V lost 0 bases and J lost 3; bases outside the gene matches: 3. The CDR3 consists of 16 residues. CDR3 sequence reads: CASSLANSGRTDTQYF. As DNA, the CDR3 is TGTGCCAGCAGTTTAGCGAATAGCGGGAGGACAGATACGCAGTATTTT.

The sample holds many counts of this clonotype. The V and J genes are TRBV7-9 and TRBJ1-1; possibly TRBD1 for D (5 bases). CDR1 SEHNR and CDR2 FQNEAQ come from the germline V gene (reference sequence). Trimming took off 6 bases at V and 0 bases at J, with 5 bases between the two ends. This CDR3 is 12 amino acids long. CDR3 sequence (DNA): TGTGCCAGCAGACAGGTGAACACTGAAGCTTTCTTT. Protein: CASRQVNTEAFF.